This T cell receptor (beta chain) is drawn from a study of CD8 T cells in ankylosing spondylitis. Study-wide findings and caveats: There was a TCR beta motif, made of several highly homologous variants, that appeared characteristic of ankylosing spondylitis blood. Reportedly, disease-linked clones are significantly enriched in ankylosing spondylitis patients' matched synovial fluid.

About this clonotype itself: Its antigen is currently unknown.

Germline values: CDR1 LGHDT, CDR2 YNNKEL (reference sequence). V dropped 4 bases and J dropped 2 bases, with 14 bases sitting between them. This CDR3 is 15 amino acids long. TCRdb analysed the 5' RACE reads with MiXCR anew, one entry per CDR3 protein. There are 220,000 or so distinct CDR3 sequences in the sample; around 17% occur only once, and about 44% lies in the top ten. The chain combines TRBV3-1 with TRBJ2-5; no clear D. The clonotype was recovered from a male donor with ankylosing spondylitis. Source material: blood, either unsorted or a sorted T cell fraction (not recorded which). CDR3: CASSPGGDYQETQYF. CDR3 bases: TGTGCCAGCAGCCCTGGTGGGGATTATCAAGAGACCCAGTACTTC.